The 24 T cell receptor beta chains below come from one sample, sequenced in a study of cytomegalovirus exposure and HLA in healthy donors. Data came from immunoSEQ multiplex PCR; TCRdb stores just in-frame clones and leaves some out. The sample carries about 330,000 clones, around 90% recorded once. The sequenced material came from PBMCs. The source is a woman aged 25-40 years in good health and CMV-seropositive.

The chain joins TRBV7-6 to TRBJ1-5, with D hard to call. This CDR3 is 15 amino acids long. Per the germline V gene, CDR1 is SGHVS and CDR2 is FNYEAQ. V lost 5 bases, J lost 2 bases, and 13 bases lay in between. DNA of the CDR3: TGTGCCAGCAGCCAGCAATCGGCGGGCAATCAGCCCCAGCATTTT. It specifies CASSQQSAGNQPQHF. The whole variable domain, remainder taken from reference TRBV7-6 and TRBJ1-5, is GAGVSQSPRYKVTKRGQDVALRCDPISGHVSLYWYRQALGQGPEFLTYFNYEAQQDKSGLPNDRFSAERPEGSISTLTIQRTEQRDSAMYRCASSQQSAGNQPQHFGDGTRLSIL.

J is TRBJ2-1 and V is TRBV15, with D perhaps matching TRBD1 (6 bases). Germline V CDR1 and CDR2: LNHNV, YYDKDF (reference sequence). V lost 3 bases to trimming and J lost 6 bases, with 12 bases between them. This CDR3 is 14 amino acids long. Here the CDR3 reads CATSRGQPFNEQFF. As DNA, the CDR3 is TGTGCCACCAGCAGGGGACAACCGTTCAATGAGCAGTTCTTC.

The chain carries TRBV30 and TRBJ2-3, with TRBD2 as a possible D gene (6 bases). V was shortened by 3 bases and J by 2 bases, with 15 bases between the two germline ends. The length of the CDR3 is 15 residues. Germline CDR1 reads GTSNPN; CDR2 reads SVGIG (reference sequence). CDR3 sequence: CAWSELADDTDTQYF. As DNA, the CDR3 is TGTGCCTGGAGCGAATTAGCGGATGACACAGATACGCAGTATTTT.

The chain joins TRBV4-2 to TRBJ2-1, with D hard to call. CDR3 length: 14 residues. Trimming took off 0 bases at V and 12 bases at J, with 15 bases between the two ends. CDR1 is LGHNA and CDR2 is YNFKEQ in the germline V gene. CDR3 nucleotides: TGTGCCAGCAGCCAAGAACTACTTCGGCGCGGGCAGTTCTTC. Translation gives CASSQELLRRGQFF.

This chain joins TRBV6-5 and TRBJ1-5; D unclear. The ends were cut back, 0 bases at V and 2 bases at J, with 11 bases in the middle. This CDR3 is 16 amino acids long. Germline-derived CDR1 and CDR2 are MNHEY and SVGAGI. The CDR3 sequence is CASSYSGRSGNQPQHF. DNA for the CDR3: TGTGCCAGCAGTTACTCTGGGAGGAGCGGCAATCAGCCCCAGCATTTT.

V and J are TRBV15 and TRBJ1-1; TRBD1 might be the D (6 bases). This CDR3 region has 15 residues. Trimming shortened V by 4 bases and J by 5 bases, and 17 bases separated the two germline ends. The V gene's germline CDR1 is LNHNV and CDR2 YYDKDF (reference sequence). The CDR3 loop reads CATSTIQGPGTEAFF. Here the CDR3 DNA reads TGTGCCACCAGCACCATACAGGGTCCTGGGACTGAAGCTTTCTTT.

The chain couples TRBV6-5 to TRBJ2-1; 9 positions agree with TRBD2. J lost 2 bases, V lost 5 bases, and 4 bases had no gene match. Germline V gene data show CDR1 as MNHEY and CDR2 as SVGAGI. This CDR3 comprises 15 residues. The CDR3 sequence is CASSGLAGPYNEQFF. The CDR3 DNA is TGTGCCAGCAGTGGGCTAGCGGGACCCTACAATGAGCAGTTCTTC.

This clone was observed once. The chain links TRBV6-5 to TRBJ2-3, with a possible D match to TRBD1 (6 bases). Germline V gives CDR1 MNHEY, CDR2 SVGAGI. V lost 0 bases, J lost 4 bases, and 14 bases lay in between. The CDR3 consists of 16 residues. CDR3 residues: CASSYSQGPEADTQYF. CDR3 nucleotide sequence: TGTGCCAGCAGTTACTCGCAGGGGCCCGAGGCAGATACGCAGTATTTT.

This clone came up a few times. This sample also contains other DNA sequences that code for the same CDR3. The chain has TRBV19 and TRBJ2-7; 7 bases fit TRBD2. The germline V gene has CDR1 LNHDA and CDR2 SQIVND (reference sequence). This CDR3 has 14 residues. J lost 1 base, V lost 3 bases, and 3 bases had no gene match. The CDR3 DNA sequence: TGTGCCAGTAGTATTCGCGGGAGTTCCTACGAGCAGTACTTC. Residues: CASSIRGSSYEQYF.

This clone was recorded once. V gene TRBV6-5 combines with J gene TRBJ1-2; tentatively, D is TRBD1 (6 bases). The CDR3 loop spans 13 amino acids. In germline, CDR1 is MNHEY, CDR2 SVGAGI. The ends were cut back, 5 bases at V and 1 base at J, with 8 bases in the middle. The CDR3 DNA sequence: TGTGCCAGCAGTCGACAGGTTAACTATGGCTACACCTTC. Its translation: CASSRQVNYGYTF.

The gene calls are TRBV27 and TRBJ2-7; D is ambiguous. The CDR3 totals 12 residues. With 4 bases removed from V and 6 bases from J, the gap between germline ends came to 10 bases. The germline gives CDR1 MNHEY, CDR2 SMNVEV (reference sequence). CDR3 coding DNA: TGTGCCAGCAGTTCTCGCAGCTTCGAGCAGTACTTC. Translated, it gives CASSSRSFEQYF.

The gene calls are TRBV9 and TRBJ2-1; 7 nucleotides align to TRBD2. Germline loops: CDR1 SGDLS, CDR2 YYNGEE. V dropped 4 bases and J dropped 6; count of bases not matched to a gene: 10. This CDR3 is built from 15 residues. The CDR3 sequence: CASSPWGGAGNEQFF. As DNA, the CDR3 is TGTGCCAGCAGCCCATGGGGAGGGGCTGGCAATGAGCAGTTCTTC.

This sequence joins TRBV2 and TRBJ2-2, with 8 bases matching TRBD2. The J segment lost 5 bases and the V segment lost 4 bases, leaving 6 bases of the junction unmatched. Germline CDR1 SNHLY, CDR2 FYNNEI. The CDR3 runs 15 residues. CDR3 region: CASSVSGKGTGELFF. For the CDR3, the DNA is TGTGCCAGCAGTGTTAGCGGGAAGGGGACCGGGGAGCTGTTTTTT.

The gene calls are TRBV18 and TRBJ2-7; 7 positions match TRBD2. CDR1 and CDR2 from the germline V gene are KGHSH and LQKENI. The J segment lost 4 bases and the V segment lost 2 bases, leaving 5 bases of the junction unmatched. This CDR3 contains 14 residues. The CDR3 loop is CASSPGSGKYEQYF. CDR3 nucleotides: TGTGCCAGCTCACCAGGCAGCGGGAAGTACGAGCAGTACTTC.

This CDR3 is CASSLQGVAEKLFF. CDR3 DNA: TGTGCCAGCAGTCTACAGGGGGTGGCTGAAAAACTGTTTTTT. The rearrangement uses TRBV6-5 and TRBJ1-4, with 8 bases identical to TRBD1. CDR1 and CDR2 (germline): MNHEY, SVGAGI. CDR3 length equals 14 residues. V was pared by 5 bases and J by 7 bases, with 6 bases of the junction left unmatched.

The V call is TRBV10-2, the J call TRBJ2-7; 7 nucleotides align to TRBD2. J lost 3 bases, V lost 4 bases, and 9 bases had no gene match. The CDR3 sequence is 15 residues long. Germline CDR1 is WSHSY and CDR2 is SAAADI. This CDR3 reads CASSGPGTTLYEQYF. As DNA, the CDR3 is TGCGCCAGCAGTGGACCCGGGACTACCCTCTACGAGCAGTACTTC.

This clone was observed a handful of times. J is TRBJ2-5 and V is TRBV7-2; D call uncertain. V shed 6 bases and J shed 5 bases, with 10 bases lying between them. CDR1 is SGHTA and CDR2 is FQGNSA in the germline V gene. The CDR3 length is 12 residues. The CDR3 region is CASRPLGETQYF. Written as DNA, the CDR3 is TGTGCCAGCAGACCCCTAGGGGAGACCCAGTACTTC.

The CDR3 is CASSTGGLAGTDNEQFF. The CDR3 nucleotides are TGTGCCAGTAGTACCGGGGGACTAGCGGGGACCGACAATGAGCAGTTCTTC. The chain couples TRBV19 to TRBJ2-1, with 13 positions matching TRBD2. CDR3 size: 17 residues. Germline CDR1 reads LNHDA; CDR2 reads SQIVND (reference sequence). After removal of 4 bases from V and 5 bases from J, the junction contained 8 bases not matched to a gene.

This clone was recorded only once. The chain couples TRBV15 to TRBJ1-2; D is unclear. The CDR3 sequence is 14 residues long. V dropped 2 bases and J dropped 2 bases, with 9 bases sitting between them. Germline V gene sequence: CDR1 LNHNV, CDR2 YYDKDF (reference sequence). In DNA, the CDR3 is TGTGCCACCAGCAGACTAATAGCGAACTATGGCTACACCTTC. This sequence encodes CATSRLIANYGYTF.

The chain links TRBV7-9 to TRBJ2-7; TRBD2 might be the D (6 bases). The germline gives CDR1 SEHNR, CDR2 FQNEAQ (reference sequence). The CDR3 has 16 residues. The V end was cut by 4 bases, the J end by 2 bases, with 18 bases between. The CDR3 sequence: CASSSLSGLATYEQYF. In nucleotides, the CDR3 is TGTGCCAGCAGCTCACTGAGCGGGTTAGCTACCTACGAGCAGTACTTC.

This chain links TRBV2 with TRBJ2-1, with D perhaps assigned TRBD1 or TRBD2 (5 bases each). The CDR3 totals 14 residues. Germline loops: CDR1 SNHLY, CDR2 FYNNEI. V was trimmed by 2 bases and J by 9 bases, leaving 14 bases between them. The CDR3 DNA is TGTGCCAGCAGTGAAAAGGGGTATCGGGGTGAGCAGTTCTTC. Translation gives CASSEKGYRGEQFF.

In nucleotides, the CDR3 is TGTGCCAGTAGTAAGGTAGGCGGACAGTTCAATCAGCCCCAGCATTTT. Translated: CASSKVGGQFNQPQHF. The genes are TRBV19 and TRBJ1-5, with D perhaps matching TRBD1 (6 bases). Trimming took off 4 bases at V and 3 bases at J, with 16 bases between the two ends. The germline V gene has CDR1 LNHDA and CDR2 SQIVND (reference sequence). The CDR3 is 16 amino acids.

The table lists this clone with a count of one. V usage is TRBV25-1 and J usage is TRBJ2-7; weak D call: TRBD2 (6 bases). Trimming stripped 3 bases from V and 3 bases from J, with 18 bases between. CDR1 MGHDK and CDR2 SYGVNS come from the germline V gene. This CDR3 contains 16 residues. This CDR3 reads CASSDYGGVKGYEQYF. The CDR3 DNA is TGTGCCAGCAGTGATTACGGGGGAGTCAAGGGCTACGAGCAGTACTTC.

J is TRBJ2-3 and V is TRBV4-1, with TRBD2 identical over 7 bases. Germline values: CDR1 MGHRA, CDR2 YSYEKL. With V trimmed by 4 bases and J by 1 base, 11 bases remained unmatched. The CDR3 consists of 17 residues. CDR3 sequence (DNA): TGCGCCAGCAGCCTGAGCAGGGAGGGGAGACGCACAGATACGCAGTATTTT. It specifies CASSLSREGRRTDTQYF.